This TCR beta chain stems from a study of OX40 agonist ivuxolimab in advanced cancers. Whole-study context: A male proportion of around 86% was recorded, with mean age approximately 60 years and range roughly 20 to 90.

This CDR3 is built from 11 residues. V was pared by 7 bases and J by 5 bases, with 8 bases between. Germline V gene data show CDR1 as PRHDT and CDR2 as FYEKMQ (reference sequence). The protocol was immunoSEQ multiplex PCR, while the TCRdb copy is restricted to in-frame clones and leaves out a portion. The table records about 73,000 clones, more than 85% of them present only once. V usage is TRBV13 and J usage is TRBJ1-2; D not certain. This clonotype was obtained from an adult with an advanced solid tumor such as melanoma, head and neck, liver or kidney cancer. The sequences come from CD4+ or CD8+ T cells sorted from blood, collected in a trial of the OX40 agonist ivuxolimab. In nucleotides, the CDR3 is TGTGCCAGCAAAGGGAGGTATGGCTACACCTTC. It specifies CASKGRYGYTF.